This T cell receptor (beta chain) stems from a study of blood T cell repertoires in COVID-19. The table came from immunoSEQ multiplex PCR; TCRdb's copy has only in-frame clones and leaves some out. The data show around 360,000 clones, over 75% seen once. V lost 5 bases to trimming and J lost 1 base; unmatched junction nucleotides: 12. This CDR3 contains 18 residues. CDR1 MNHNY and CDR2 SVGAGI come from the germline V gene (reference sequence). This chain uses TRBV6-6 with TRBJ2-2; 8 nucleotides match TRBD1. Sequenced input: peripheral blood. The TCR sequence derives from a woman aged 30 to 39 with COVID-19, enrolled during active disease. CDR3 nucleotide sequence: TGTGCCAGCAGTCGCAAAATCAGGGGGCGTTTGAACACCGGGGAGCTGTTTTTT. It codes for CASSRKIRGRLNTGELFF.